This is a list of T cell receptor beta chains from one sample in a study of blood T cell repertoires in COVID-19. Method: immunoSEQ multiplex PCR; TCRdb's copy keeps in-frame clones and lacks some. This sample has about 190,000 clones, with 70% to 85% found just once. The sample consisted of peripheral blood. Receptor source: a woman aged 45-60 years with acute or convalescent COVID-19. The CDR3 runs from the conserved cysteine through the conserved F or W. The D gene is left open where the match is weak. Some rows have no size entry. The others give once, few or many, or a class for an expanded clone.

j_call d_call clone_size v_call cdr3_aa
TRBJ2-5 . few TRBV9 CASSVLDTTETQYF
TRBJ2-7 TRBD2 . TRBV7-8 CASSLAVLAGAEQYF
TRBJ1-5 . . TRBV28 CASSFGGRTQHF
TRBJ2-1 . . TRBV6-6 CASLSGSYNEQFF
TRBJ1-1 . once TRBV28 CASSFPGRQGKVGTEAFF
TRBJ2-7 . few TRBV10-2 CASREHYEQYF
TRBJ1-2 TRBD1 . TRBV7-9 CASSQTGQGGRLAYTF
TRBJ2-7 TRBD2 . TRBV6-5 CASTSGPSSYEQYF
TRBJ1-1 . . TRBV28 CASSPGGTLKAFF
TRBJ1-1 . . TRBV18 CASSPRGGNTEAFF
TRBJ2-1 . . TRBV9 CASSVGGRFYNEQFF
TRBJ2-3 . . TRBV19 CASSEGGTDTQYF
TRBJ2-7 . . TRBV6-2/TRBV6-3 CASSSRRYEQYF
TRBJ1-2 . . TRBV7-9 CASSLAPTANYGYTF
TRBJ2-7 . . TRBV10-1 CASSAGWEQYF
TRBJ1-1 . . TRBV5-1 CASSLVGRSYEAFF
TRBJ2-7 . once TRBV7-8 CASSSPGEQYF
TRBJ2-2 TRBD2 once TRBV27 CASSRRTSGGDSGELFF
TRBJ2-6 . . TRBV24-1 CATSDLPSRSGANVLTF
TRBJ1-5 TRBD1 . TRBV19 CASILQGVRNQPQHF